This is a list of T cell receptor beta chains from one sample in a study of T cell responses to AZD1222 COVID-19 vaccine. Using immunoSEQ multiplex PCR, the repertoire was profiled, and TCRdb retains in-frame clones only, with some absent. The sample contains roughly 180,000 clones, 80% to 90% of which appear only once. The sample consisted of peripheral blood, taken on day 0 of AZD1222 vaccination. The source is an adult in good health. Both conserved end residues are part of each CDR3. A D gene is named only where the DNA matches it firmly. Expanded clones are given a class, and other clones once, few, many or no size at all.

cdr3_nt: TGTGCCAGCAGCGTAGCTGGTCAACAGCCCCAGCATTTT
cdr3_aa: CASSVAGQQPQHF
d_call: -
j_call: TRBJ1-5
clone_size: -
v_call: TRBV9

cdr3_nt: TGCGCCAGCAGTGCGACAGGGGCTGGCTACACCTTC
cdr3_aa: CASSATGAGYTF
d_call: TRBD1
j_call: TRBJ1-2
clone_size: -
v_call: TRBV23-1

cdr3_nt: TGCGCCAGCAGTTCAGGGACAAACACTGAAGCTTTCTTT
cdr3_aa: CASSSGTNTEAFF
d_call: -
j_call: TRBJ1-1
clone_size: few
v_call: TRBV5-1

cdr3_nt: TGCGCCAGCAGCTTGGCCGGGGCTAGCGGGGGCTACGAGCAGTACTTC
cdr3_aa: CASSLAGASGGYEQYF
d_call: TRBD2
j_call: TRBJ2-7
clone_size: -
v_call: TRBV5-1

cdr3_nt: TGTGCCAGCAGCGTAGAAGGTATTCAGCCCCAGCATTTT
cdr3_aa: CASSVEGIQPQHF
d_call: -
j_call: TRBJ1-5
clone_size: -
v_call: TRBV9

cdr3_nt: TGTGCCAGCAGCTTGGTAAGGGGAGGCACTGAAGCTTTCTTT
cdr3_aa: CASSLVRGGTEAFF
d_call: -
j_call: TRBJ1-1
clone_size: few
v_call: TRBV5-4

cdr3_nt: TGCGCCAGCAGCCAAGCGGACAGGGCAACCTATGGCTACACCTTC
cdr3_aa: CASSQADRATYGYTF
d_call: TRBD1
j_call: TRBJ1-2
clone_size: -
v_call: TRBV4-1

cdr3_nt: TGTGCCAGCAGCTCCGGGACAGGACATGAAAAACTGTTTTTT
cdr3_aa: CASSSGTGHEKLFF
d_call: TRBD1
j_call: TRBJ1-4
clone_size: -
v_call: TRBV7-2

cdr3_nt: TGCGCCAGCAGCTTGGGGACAGGGGTCCGAACTGAAGCTTTCTTT
cdr3_aa: CASSLGTGVRTEAFF
d_call: TRBD1
j_call: TRBJ1-1
clone_size: -
v_call: TRBV5-1

cdr3_nt: TGCGCCAGCAGCTCGACTAGCGGGGGTGGCAATGAGCAGTTCTTC
cdr3_aa: CASSSTSGGGNEQFF
d_call: TRBD2
j_call: TRBJ2-1
clone_size: -
v_call: TRBV5-1

cdr3_nt: TGTGCCAGTAGTACCCGGGTCCCTGAACTTGACAAGGATGAAAAACTGTTTTTT
cdr3_aa: CASSTRVPELDKDEKLFF
d_call: -
j_call: TRBJ1-4
clone_size: once
v_call: TRBV19

cdr3_nt: TGTGCCAGCAGCTTAGGACTTACAGATACGCAGTATTTT
cdr3_aa: CASSLGLTDTQYF
d_call: -
j_call: TRBJ2-3
clone_size: -
v_call: TRBV7-9

cdr3_nt: TGTGCCAGTAGTCTCCATGGGCCTTATTCACCCCTCCACTTT
cdr3_aa: CASSLHGPYSPLHF
d_call: -
j_call: TRBJ1-6
clone_size: -
v_call: TRBV19

cdr3_nt: TGTGCCAGCGCAGTGGAAGTCAGGGATCAGCCCCAGCATTTT
cdr3_aa: CASAVEVRDQPQHF
d_call: -
j_call: TRBJ1-5
clone_size: -
v_call: TRBV6-5

cdr3_nt: TGTGCCAGCAGTTTCAACCGAGAGTATGGCTACACCTTC
cdr3_aa: CASSFNREYGYTF
d_call: -
j_call: TRBJ1-2
clone_size: -
v_call: TRBV12-3/TRBV12-4

cdr3_nt: TGTGCCAGCAGCGTAATCGGTGGGACCCAGTACTTC
cdr3_aa: CASSVIGGTQYF
d_call: -
j_call: TRBJ2-5
clone_size: once
v_call: TRBV9

cdr3_nt: TGTGCCAGTAGTCCGGGGGGGGCGAGCAATCAGCCCCAGCATTTT
cdr3_aa: CASSPGGASNQPQHF
d_call: -
j_call: TRBJ1-5
clone_size: -
v_call: TRBV19

cdr3_nt: TGTGCCAGCAGCCAAATGGTGGGCGAAAAACTGTTTTTT
cdr3_aa: CASSQMVGEKLFF
d_call: -
j_call: TRBJ1-4
clone_size: -
v_call: TRBV3-1/TRBV3-2

cdr3_nt: TGTGCCAGCCGCACGGGGCATTTACCCCAGCCCCAGCATTTT
cdr3_aa: CASRTGHLPQPQHF
d_call: -
j_call: TRBJ1-5
clone_size: -
v_call: TRBV28

cdr3_nt: TGTGCCAGCAGTTACCGCCTCGGTTCCTCCTACAATGAGCAGTTCTTC
cdr3_aa: CASSYRLGSSYNEQFF
d_call: -
j_call: TRBJ2-1
clone_size: -
v_call: TRBV6-2/TRBV6-3

cdr3_nt: TGTGCCAGCAGTGAAATAGCCGGGACACCAAAAGAGACCCAGTACTTC
cdr3_aa: CASSEIAGTPKETQYF
d_call: -
j_call: TRBJ2-5
clone_size: -
v_call: TRBV6-1

cdr3_nt: TGCGCCAGCAGTCCCTACGGGACTAGCGGAGGGCATGAGCAGTTCTTC
cdr3_aa: CASSPYGTSGGHEQFF
d_call: TRBD2
j_call: TRBJ2-1
clone_size: once
v_call: TRBV4-3

cdr3_nt: TGCGCCAGCAGCCAAACGACGCCGGGCACTTCGACCCAGTACTTC
cdr3_aa: CASSQTTPGTSTQYF
d_call: -
j_call: TRBJ2-5
clone_size: -
v_call: TRBV4-3

cdr3_nt: TGTGCCATCAGAGCTAGCGGGGGGGCAAACAATGAGCAGTTCTTC
cdr3_aa: CAIRASGGANNEQFF
d_call: TRBD2
j_call: TRBJ2-1
clone_size: -
v_call: TRBV10-3

cdr3_nt: TGTGCCAGTAGTTGGAGGGGAGGTGGCAATCAGCCCCAGCATTTT
cdr3_aa: CASSWRGGGNQPQHF
d_call: -
j_call: TRBJ1-5
clone_size: -
v_call: TRBV19

cdr3_nt: TGTGCCAGCAGCTTGGAGGGGGGACCTTCCTACGAGCAGTACTTC
cdr3_aa: CASSLEGGPSYEQYF
d_call: -
j_call: TRBJ2-7
clone_size: -
v_call: TRBV5-4

cdr3_nt: TGTGCCAGCAGCACTAGCAATGAGGGTGAAAAACTGTTTTTT
cdr3_aa: CASSTSNEGEKLFF
d_call: -
j_call: TRBJ1-4
clone_size: once
v_call: TRBV5-5

cdr3_nt: TGTGCCAGCAGTTTAGCGCTGGGGACCCAGTACTTC
cdr3_aa: CASSLALGTQYF
d_call: -
j_call: TRBJ2-5
clone_size: -
v_call: TRBV12-3/TRBV12-4

cdr3_nt: TGTGCCAGCAGCTTCAGTGATGGGGGCAATGAGCAGTTCTTC
cdr3_aa: CASSFSDGGNEQFF
d_call: -
j_call: TRBJ2-1
clone_size: once
v_call: TRBV7-2